These T cell receptor beta chains were read from a single sample in a study of blood T cell repertoires in COVID-19. The protocol was immunoSEQ multiplex PCR, while the TCRdb copy is restricted to in-frame clones and leaves out a portion. The sample lists 150,000 to 200,000 clones, about 83% occurring once. Sample: peripheral blood. These receptor sequences come from a man aged 18 to 29 with active or convalescent COVID-19. The CDR3 runs from the conserved cysteine through the conserved F or W. D genes are given only for firm matches. The size of a clone is reported for some rows only, either as once, few or many, or as a class for expanded clones.

d_gene	j_gene	abundance	v_gene	CDR3nt	CDR3aa
TRBD2	TRBJ2-5	.	TRBV6-2/TRBV6-3	TGTGCCAGCAGCCCACCGGAAGCGGGGGGACAAGAGACCCAGTACTTC	CASSPPEAGGQETQYF
.	TRBJ1-2	.	TRBV7-3	TGTGCCAGCAGCTCGAGAGGGGGAATAGGCTACACCTTC	CASSSRGGIGYTF
.	TRBJ2-2	.	TRBV24-1	TGTGCCACCAGTGAGTGGACAGCTACCGGGGAGCTGTTTTTT	CATSEWTATGELFF
TRBD1	TRBJ1-2	.	TRBV30	TGTGCCTGGACAGGGGGATACTATGGCTACACCTTC	CAWTGGYYGYTF
.	TRBJ2-2	.	TRBV7-9	TGTGCCAGCAGCCAACATAGGTGGGAGGACGGCACCGGGGAGCTGTTTTTT	CASSQHRWEDGTGELFF
TRBD1	TRBJ1-1	.	TRBV28	TGTGCCAGCAGTTTATACAGGGGAGGGAACACTGAAGCTTTCTTT	CASSLYRGGNTEAFF
TRBD1	TRBJ1-2	.	TRBV11-2	TGTGCCAGCAGGTCGGAATGGACAGGCCCCTTTTATGGCTACACCTTC	CASRSEWTGPFYGYTF
TRBD1	TRBJ1-2	few	TRBV3-1/TRBV3-2	TGTGCCAGCAGCCAAGGGACAGGCCCCATAGGTGATGGCTACACCTTC	CASSQGTGPIGDGYTF
TRBD1	TRBJ1-2	.	TRBV29-1	TGCAGCGTGGACAGGGATGGCTACACCTTC	CSVDRDGYTF
.	TRBJ2-7	few	TRBV5-6	TGTGCCAGCAGCCGTCCCGGGACACGAACGGCGGCCGAGCAGTACTTC	CASSRPGTRTAAEQYF
.	TRBJ2-2	.	TRBV4-1	TGCGCCAGCAGCCAAGGGACGGGGGAAGTGGCGAACACCGGGGAGCTGTTTTTT	CASSQGTGEVANTGELFF
.	TRBJ2-5	.	TRBV6-5	TGTGCCAGCAGTTACTTCCGGGACATCAAGCGGGGGACCCAGTACTTC	CASSYFRDIKRGTQYF